The source of this T cell receptor beta chain is a study of technical replicates of blood from a few donors. The protocol was immunoSEQ multiplex PCR, while the TCRdb copy is restricted to in-frame clones and leaves out a portion. The data show over 80,000 clones, with approximately 96% seen just once and approximately 0.37% held by the top ten. Germline CDR1 reads SGHDT; CDR2 reads YYEEEE. The CDR3 covers 12 residues. Trimming took 4 bases from V and 5 from J; bases not matched to a gene: 2. The chain combines TRBV5-6 with TRBJ2-7, with 8 bases identical to TRBD1. Material for sequencing was T cells isolated from PBMCs. The clonotype originates from a human donor in good health. The CDR3 loop is CASSKQGDEQYF. CDR3 DNA sequence: TGTGCCAGCAGCAAACAGGGGGACGAGCAGTACTTC.